The 28 T cell receptor beta chains below come from one sample, sequenced in a study of blood T cell repertoires in COVID-19. Sequencing used immunoSEQ multiplex PCR; TCRdb keeps in-frame clones, though not all of them. The sample yields about 100,000 clones, roughly nine tenths seen once. Sequences were obtained from peripheral blood. The source of these receptors is a human donor with active COVID-19. The donor label of this sample is uncertain.

The genes are TRBV6-1 and TRBJ1-5; TRBD1 matches 10 bases. The CDR3 loop spans 16 amino acids. Germline V lookup: CDR1 MNHNS, CDR2 SASEGT. Trimming at V came to 3 bases and at J to 5 bases, leaving 7 bases not matched to a gene. CDR3 amino acids: CASSDLDRGYHQPQHF. In DNA form, the CDR3 reads TGTGCCAGCAGTGACCTGGACAGGGGGTACCATCAGCCCCAGCATTTT.

This sequence joins TRBV7-8 and TRBJ1-1, with 10 bases matching TRBD1. The CDR3 covers 15 residues. Germline V CDR1 and CDR2: SGHVS, FQNEAQ. The V segment lost 4 bases and the J segment 0 bases; nucleotides outside the gene matches: 2. For the CDR3, the DNA is TGTGCCAGCAGCTCCGGGACAGGGGTGAACACTGAAGCTTTCTTT. As protein: CASSSGTGVNTEAFF.

The rearrangement links TRBV18 to TRBJ1-2, with 7 bases lining up with TRBD1. V dropped 0 bases and J dropped 4; count of bases not matched to a gene: 2. Per the germline V gene, CDR1 is KGHSH and CDR2 is LQKENI. The CDR3 covers 14 residues. CDR3 sequence (DNA): TGTGCCAGCTCACCACCAGGGGGCCCCTATGGCTACACCTTC. Its translation is CASSPPGGPYGYTF.

V is TRBV4-3 and J is TRBJ2-1, with 8 bases matching TRBD2. The trim removed 0 bases at V and 0 bases at J, leaving 7 bases unmatched. Germline CDR1 and CDR2: LGHNA and YSLEER. There are 18 residues in the CDR3. CDR3 region: CASSQDAGGPPSYNEQFF. CDR3 bases: TGCGCCAGCAGCCAAGATGCGGGGGGACCCCCCTCCTACAATGAGCAGTTCTTC.

The rearrangement joins TRBV7-9 to TRBJ2-3, with 9 positions matching TRBD2. This CDR3 is built from 16 residues. In germline, CDR1 is SEHNR, CDR2 FQNEAQ (reference sequence). V trimming: 4 bases; J trimming: 5 bases; junction bases outside the gene matches: 10. CDR3 in DNA: TGTGCCAGCAGCTCACCTAGCGGGGTGAGGATAGATACGCAGTATTTT. Protein sequence: CASSSPSGVRIDTQYF.

This sequence joins TRBV4-3 and TRBJ1-6; D remains unclear. V was pared by 0 bases and J by 9 bases, with 6 bases between. The CDR3 contains 13 residues. Looked up from germline, CDR1 is LGHNA and CDR2 is YSLEER. The CDR3, as DNA: TGCGCCAGCAGCCAAGAGGAGGGTTCACCCCTCCACTTT. Residues: CASSQEEGSPLHF.

The chain couples TRBV10-2 to TRBJ1-6; 7 nucleotides line up with TRBD1. V lost 2 bases and J lost 7; bases outside the gene matches: 14. The CDR3 has 18 amino acids. Germline CDR1 is WSHSY and CDR2 is SAAADI. The CDR3 protein is CASSEPVVRDSPNSPLHF. The CDR3 bases are TGCGCCAGCAGTGAGCCTGTGGTCCGGGACAGTCCAAATTCACCCCTCCACTTT.

The chain joins TRBV9 to TRBJ2-3; D may be TRBD2 (6 bases). The germline V gene encodes CDR1 SGDLS and CDR2 YYNGEE. This CDR3 is 15 amino acids long. V was clipped by 4 bases and J by 0 bases, with 12 bases between them. CDR3 region: CASSLPGGSTDTQYF. In DNA form, the CDR3 reads TGTGCCAGCAGCCTCCCCGGGGGTAGCACAGATACGCAGTATTTT.

V gene TRBV5-5 combines with J gene TRBJ2-1, with 7 bases matching TRBD1. Germline loops: CDR1 SGHKS, CDR2 YYEKEE (reference sequence). CDR3 length equals 12 residues. V gave up 3 bases and J gave up 7 bases; unmatched junction bases: 1. In nucleotides, the CDR3 is TGTGCCAGCAGCTCCAGGGGGAATGAGCAGTTCTTC. This translates into CASSSRGNEQFF.

The chain has TRBV3-1 (or the pseudogene TRBV3-2) and TRBJ1-6, with TRBD1 as a possible D gene (6 bases). The CDR3 extends over 17 amino acids. V shed 0 bases and J shed 2 bases, with 11 bases lying between them. Germline assignment: CDR1 LGHDT and CDR2 YNNKEL (reference sequence). CDR3 bases: TGTGCCAGCAGCCAAGAAACCAGGGGTACCTATAATTCACCCCTCCACTTT. This gives the protein CASSQETRGTYNSPLHF.

This chain links TRBV29-1 with TRBJ1-1; TRBD1 is a possible D gene (5 bases). This CDR3 has 12 amino acids. Germline CDR1 is SQVTM and CDR2 is ANQGSEA. V lost 7 bases to trimming and J lost 4 bases, with 13 bases between them. The CDR3 DNA is TGCAGCGCCCGCACCGGGGGCACTGAAGCTTTCTTT. Protein sequence: CSARTGGTEAFF.

This clone was recorded once. J is TRBJ2-1 and V is TRBV4-3, with a tentative D call TRBD1 (5 bases). The CDR3 length is 17 residues. Germline lookup yields CDR1 LGHNA and CDR2 YSLEER. V gave up 3 bases and J gave up 10 bases, with 25 bases separating them. Here the CDR3 reads CASSQFLQDSTAREQFF. CDR3 bases: TGCGCCAGCAGCCAGTTCCTCCAAGACAGCACCGCCAGGGAGCAGTTCTTC.

This clone was observed a handful of times. The J gene is TRBJ1-5, the V gene TRBV6-2 or TRBV6-3; D might be TRBD1 (6 bases). V lost 6 bases to trimming and J lost 2 bases, with 17 bases between them. The CDR3 consists of 16 residues. Germline CDR1 and CDR2: MNHEY and SVGEGT. DNA for the CDR3: TGTGCCAGCAGCGGTAATCAGGGGATGGGCAATCAGCCCCAGCATTTT. This codes for CASSGNQGMGNQPQHF.

The rearrangement links TRBV12-3 or TRBV12-4 to TRBJ2-7; 7 bases fit TRBD2. CDR3 length: 11 amino acids. V trimming: 8 bases; J trimming: 5 bases; junction bases outside the gene matches: 3. The CDR3 DNA follows: TGTGCCAGCCAAGGGAGGGACGAGCAGTACTTC. Protein sequence: CASQGRDEQYF.

This chain connects TRBV6-6 to TRBJ2-7, with D possibly being TRBD2 (6 bases). The V gene's germline CDR1 is MNHNY and CDR2 SVGAGI (reference sequence). CDR3 size: 12 residues. Trimming stripped 8 bases from V and 5 bases from J, with 13 bases between. CDR3 loop: CASGTREDEQYF. In nucleotides, the CDR3 is TGTGCCAGCGGGACTCGGGAAGACGAGCAGTACTTC.

This chain joins TRBV12-3 or TRBV12-4 and TRBJ1-1; a weak D match, TRBD1 (6 bases). V lost 6 bases, J lost 6 bases, and 11 bases lay in between. The CDR3 is made up of 12 amino acids. This chain's CDR3 is CASRGGDSEAFF. DNA of the CDR3: TGTGCCAGCAGAGGGGGAGACTCTGAAGCTTTCTTT.

V and J are TRBV6-1 and TRBJ1-2; 7 nucleotides match TRBD1. V gave up 2 bases and J gave up 8 bases; unmatched junction bases: 14. The CDR3 runs to 16 residues. Per germline, CDR1 MNHNS and CDR2 SASEGT. The chain's CDR3 is CASSESGDSGVGGYTF. CDR3 DNA: TGTGCCAGCAGTGAATCCGGGGACAGTGGGGTCGGGGGCTACACCTTC.

CDR3 bases: TGTGCCAGCTCACCACCAAGCGGGGGCTCCTACGAGCAGTACTTC. Its translation: CASSPPSGGSYEQYF. The chain links TRBV18 to TRBJ2-7, with 8 positions matching TRBD2. CDR3 length equals 15 residues. V dropped 0 bases and J dropped 0; count of bases not matched to a gene: 1. The germline CDR1 and CDR2 sequences are KGHSH and LQKENI. Supplemented by reference TRBV18 and TRBJ2-7, the full variable domain reads NAGVMQNPRHLVRRRGQEARLRCSPMKGHSHVYWYRQLPEEGLKFMVYLQKENIIDESGMPKERFSAEFPKEGPSILRIQQVVRGDSAAYFCASSPPSGGSYEQYFGPGTRLTVT.

This clone appeared a few times. The CDR3 sequence is CASSLSDRPTNYGYTF. CDR3 DNA sequence: TGTGCCAGCAGCTTATCTGACAGACCTACTAACTATGGCTACACCTTC. V and J are TRBV7-9 and TRBJ1-2; D is possibly TRBD1 (5 bases). CDR1 SEHNR and CDR2 FQNEAQ come from the germline V gene (reference sequence). Trimming left V 2 bases short and J 0 bases short, with 13 bases between. The CDR3 loop spans 16 amino acids.

This rearrangement joins TRBV28 to TRBJ2-7; maybe TRBD1 (6 bases). Germline CDR1 is MDHEN and CDR2 is SYDVKM. The CDR3 loop spans 15 amino acids. The V end lost 5 bases, the J end lost 0 bases, and 14 bases lay between the germline ends. The CDR3 spells CASSPRTDSSYEQYF. The CDR3 DNA follows: TGTGCCAGCAGTCCCCGGACGGACAGCTCCTACGAGCAGTACTTC.

The rearrangement joins TRBV27 to TRBJ1-5; 8 bases are a match to TRBD1. Germline V CDR1 and CDR2: MNHEY, SMNVEV (reference sequence). Losses at the gene ends were 7 bases for V and 5 bases for J; bases not matched to a gene: 7. The CDR3 totals 14 residues. The CDR3 sequence: CASNQGASDQPQHF. The CDR3 region has the DNA TGTGCCAGCAACCAGGGGGCGAGTGATCAGCCCCAGCATTTT.

This sequence joins TRBV5-4 and TRBJ2-7, with D tentatively TRBD1 (6 bases). The CDR3 runs to 13 residues. Germline loops: CDR1 SGHNT, CDR2 YYREEE (reference sequence). V lost 6 bases to trimming and J lost 6 bases, with 16 bases between them. CDR3 sequence reads: CASNPIDRREQYF. The CDR3, as DNA: TGTGCCAGCAACCCTATCGACAGGCGCGAGCAGTACTTC.

The CDR3 spells CASSLGTGGGDTEAFF. DNA for the CDR3: TGTGCCAGCAGCCTAGGGACAGGGGGAGGGGACACTGAAGCTTTCTTT. The chain joins TRBV5-8 to TRBJ1-1; 11 nucleotides agree with TRBD1. This CDR3 is built from 16 residues. J was trimmed by 3 bases and V by 4 bases; bases with no gene match: 8. Germline assignment: CDR1 SGHTS and CDR2 YDEGEE.

This chain uses TRBV19 with TRBJ1-2; no firm D call. The CDR3 runs 13 residues. Germline V gives CDR1 LNHDA, CDR2 SQIVND (reference sequence). V was cut by 5 bases and J by 5 bases, with 12 bases left in between. Written as DNA, the CDR3 is TGTGCCAGTAGTCAATTCCATGTGTATGGCTACACCTTC. Protein product: CASSQFHVYGYTF.

The rearrangement joins TRBV6-5 to TRBJ2-2; D unclear. CDR3 length: 15 residues. Trimming left V 7 bases short and J 4 bases short, with 16 bases between. The germline V gene encodes CDR1 MNHEY and CDR2 SVGAGI. DNA for the CDR3: TGTGCCAGCACCCCACTAAGAATAGGCACCGGGGAGCTGTTTTTT. Its protein is CASTPLRIGTGELFF.

The chain combines TRBV13 with TRBJ2-7; 8 positions agree with TRBD1. Germline lookup yields CDR1 PRHDT and CDR2 FYEKMQ (reference sequence). The CDR3 loop spans 17 amino acids. The V and J ends lost 3 bases and 9 bases, in that order; junction bases with no gene match: 19. The CDR3 nucleotides read TGTGCCAGCAGCTTTCGGTGGCCCGGGACAGGTGTGAATATGCAGTACTTC. Its protein is CASSFRWPGTGVNMQYF.

With regard to this clone: Other DNA sequences of this sample code for an identical CDR3. The gene calls are TRBV4-2 and TRBJ2-3; D is perhaps TRBD2 (6 bases). From germline, CDR1 is LGHNA and CDR2 YNFKEQ. The V and J ends lost 0 bases and 1 base respectively, with 11 bases between them. This CDR3 region has 16 residues. CDR3 bases: TGTGCCAGCAGCCAAGATCGGGGCGGGGGCACAGATACGCAGTATTTT. This encodes CASSQDRGGGTDTQYF.

This chain connects TRBV5-8 to TRBJ2-1; D gene ambiguous. The germline V gene encodes CDR1 SGHTS and CDR2 YDEGEE. The CDR3 length is 15 residues. Trimming cost V 1 base and J 0 bases, with 8 bases left between them. This chain's CDR3 is CASSLSRHSYNEQFF. The CDR3 bases are TGTGCCAGCAGCTTGAGTAGACACTCCTACAATGAGCAGTTCTTC.